The 21 T cell receptor beta chains below were found in one sample sequenced in a study of cytomegalovirus exposure and HLA in healthy donors. The PCR used 60 Vbeta and 13 Jbeta primers. The data were produced by immunoSEQ multiplex PCR, yet TCRdb's version contains in-frame clones alone and is incomplete. The data show under 200,000 clones, with 76% seen just once and around 0.71% held by the top ten. Sequencing was carried out using PBMCs. All receptors derive from a female donor in good health and CMV-seronegative.

J is TRBJ2-3 and V is TRBV29-1; D gene ambiguous. This CDR3 comprises 13 residues. Germline V CDR1 and CDR2: SQVTM, ANQGSEA. V was clipped by 4 bases and J by 2 bases, with 10 bases between them. The CDR3: CSVVIQSTDTQYF. The CDR3 DNA reads as TGCAGCGTTGTCATACAGTCCACAGATACGCAGTATTTT.

The chain carries TRBV19 and TRBJ1-1; D is unclear. Germline CDR1 and CDR2: LNHDA and SQIVND (reference sequence). V lost 6 bases, J lost 4 bases, and 21 bases lay in between. The CDR3 totals 16 residues. CDR3 amino acids: CASRVSEGAWSTEAFF. The CDR3 coding sequence is TGTGCCAGTAGGGTCTCGGAGGGCGCCTGGAGCACTGAAGCTTTCTTT.

This chain uses TRBV7-2 with TRBJ2-7; perhaps TRBD1 as D (6 bases). The length of the CDR3 is 15 residues. V was pared by 5 bases and J by 3 bases, with 17 bases between. CDR1 is SGHTA, CDR2 FQGNSA, per germline. CDR3 residues: CASSLSQGRGYEQYF. The CDR3, as DNA: TGTGCCAGCAGCCTCTCCCAGGGCAGGGGCTACGAGCAGTACTTC.

This chain uses TRBV27 with TRBJ1-3, with D perhaps matching TRBD1 (6 bases). Trimming took off 3 bases at V and 0 bases at J, with 18 bases between the two ends. The germline CDR1 and CDR2 sequences are MNHEY and SMNVEV (reference sequence). This CDR3 spans 18 amino acids. For the CDR3, the DNA is TGTGCCAGCAGTTTTCAACAGGGCCTACTTTTCTCTGGAAACACCATATATTTT. Its translation: CASSFQQGLLFSGNTIYF.

The rearrangement joins TRBV6-5 to TRBJ2-5; TRBD1 aligns across 8 bases. The J call is in doubt because the DNA end fits TRBJ2-7 better. CDR1 is MNHEY and CDR2 is SVGAGI in the germline V gene. The CDR3 is 15 amino acids. This chain's CDR3 is CASRQDRGPTYEQYF. CDR3 nucleotide sequence: TGTGCCAGCAGACAAGACAGGGGTCCAACCTACGAGCAGTACTTC.

The rearrangement links TRBV30 to TRBJ1-2, with D hard to call. Germline V gene data show CDR1 as GTSNPN and CDR2 as SVGIG (reference sequence). The CDR3 is made up of 11 amino acids. Trimming left V 3 bases short and J 5 bases short, with 7 bases between. CDR3 loop: CAWSPDYGYTF. The CDR3 bases are TGTGCCTGGAGCCCAGATTATGGCTACACCTTC.

J is TRBJ2-7 and V is TRBV4-1; D is uncertain. V lost 4 bases and J 0 bases, leaving 13 bases between the germline ends. The germline gives CDR1 MGHRA, CDR2 YSYEKL. The CDR3 totals 15 residues. As DNA, the CDR3 is TGCGCCAGCAGCCTAACCCCCCACAGCTCCTACGAGCAGTACTTC. It encodes CASSLTPHSSYEQYF.

The CDR3 region is CASSSGQPGYGYTF. The CDR3 DNA is TGTGCCAGCAGCTCAGGACAGCCTGGGTATGGCTACACCTTC. The chain links TRBV7-2 to TRBJ1-2; D might be TRBD1 (6 bases). Germline V gives CDR1 SGHTA, CDR2 FQGNSA. This CDR3 comprises 14 residues. V lost 4 bases and J 5 bases, leaving 14 bases between the germline ends.

This chain joins TRBV10-3 and TRBJ1-1; 9 nucleotides agree with TRBD1. Trimming removed 4 bases from V and 4 bases from J; junction bases left unmatched: 7. The CDR3 spans 15 residues. Germline V lookup: CDR1 ENHRY, CDR2 SYGVKD. The CDR3 spells CAISVAGTGSTEAFF. The CDR3, as DNA: TGTGCCATCAGTGTGGCCGGGACAGGGTCCACTGAAGCTTTCTTT.

V is TRBV6-6 and J is TRBJ2-1; D may be TRBD2 (5 bases). CDR3 length equals 15 residues. Per the germline V gene, CDR1 is MNHNY and CDR2 is SVGAGI (reference sequence). Trimming cost V 5 bases and J 2 bases, with 13 bases left between them. The CDR3 coding sequence is TGTGCCAGCAGTATTCCGGGAACGCCCTACAATGAGCAGTTCTTC. It encodes CASSIPGTPYNEQFF.

The chain has TRBV5-5 and TRBJ2-2; TRBD1 is a possible D gene (5 bases). The length of the CDR3 is 15 residues. Germline loops: CDR1 SGHKS, CDR2 YYEKEE (reference sequence). The V and J ends lost 0 bases and 1 base respectively, with 7 bases between them. CDR3 sequence: CASSLAQGNTGELFF. As DNA, the CDR3 is TGTGCCAGCAGCTTGGCCCAGGGGAACACCGGGGAGCTGTTTTTT.

This clone was picked up one time. The CDR3 reads CASRRAEYEQYF. In DNA, the CDR3 is TGTGCCAGCAGGAGGGCGGAGTACGAGCAGTACTTC. The chain combines TRBV2 with TRBJ2-7; D perhaps matches TRBD2 (5 bases). CDR3 length equals 12 residues. The V end was cut by 6 bases, the J end by 4 bases, with 10 bases between. The germline gives CDR1 SNHLY, CDR2 FYNNEI.

V is TRBV7-9 and J is TRBJ1-1; D unclear. Trimming took off 4 bases at V and 10 bases at J, with 31 bases between the two ends. This CDR3 has 18 amino acids. Germline V gives CDR1 SEHNR, CDR2 FQNEAQ (reference sequence). Here the CDR3 DNA reads TGTGCCAGCAGCTACTATTCTCTTCGGGAGGCAAAGTCTTCCCGAGCTTTCTTT. Protein sequence: CASSYYSLREAKSSRAFF.

The chain carries TRBV7-8 and TRBJ1-6; TRBD1 aligns across 7 bases. This CDR3 is 17 amino acids long. Trimming took 5 bases from V and 10 from J; bases not matched to a gene: 17. Germline values: CDR1 SGHVS, CDR2 FQNEAQ. The CDR3 loop is CASSPRERTGRGSPLHF. The CDR3 DNA sequence: TGTGCCAGCAGCCCTCGAGAGAGGACAGGCCGGGGGTCACCCCTCCACTTT.

This chain joins TRBV30 and TRBJ1-1, with unresolved D. CDR1 is GTSNPN and CDR2 is SVGIG in the germline V gene (reference sequence). This CDR3 has 13 amino acids. Trimming took 2 bases from V and 1 from J, leaving 8 bases between them. CDR3 protein: CAWSFSENTEAFF. The CDR3 nucleotides read TGTGCCTGGAGTTTCAGCGAGAACACTGAAGCTTTCTTT.

The rearrangement uses TRBV15 and TRBJ2-2; 14 nucleotides agree with TRBD2. V gave up 1 base and J gave up 0 bases; unmatched junction bases: 4. From germline, CDR1 is LNHNV and CDR2 YYDKDF (reference sequence). The CDR3 loop spans 19 amino acids. The CDR3 loop is CATSRGWGLAGANTGELFF. As DNA, the CDR3 is TGTGCCACCAGCAGAGGCTGGGGACTAGCGGGAGCGAACACCGGGGAGCTGTTTTTT.

The table lists this clone with a few counts. CDR3 loop: CASSKGQGAIHGYTF. CDR3 DNA sequence: TGTGCCAGCAGCAAAGGACAGGGTGCAATTCATGGCTACACCTTC. This chain joins TRBV7-2 and TRBJ1-2; TRBD1 matches 8 bases. Germline V CDR1 and CDR2: SGHTA, FQGNSA. This CDR3 is built from 15 residues. The J segment lost 6 bases and the V segment lost 5 bases, leaving 11 bases of the junction unmatched.

The chain couples TRBV11-2 to TRBJ1-3, with no clear D. This CDR3 has 15 residues. Germline assignment: CDR1 SGHAT and CDR2 FQNNGV. V was trimmed by 5 bases and J by 2 bases, leaving 13 bases between them. For the CDR3, the DNA is TGTGCCAGCAGCCATGACAACCGACCTGGAAACACCATATATTTT. As protein: CASSHDNRPGNTIYF.

The V and J genes are TRBV6-5 and TRBJ1-2; D remains unclear. The CDR3 runs to 12 residues. CDR1 and CDR2 from the germline V gene are MNHEY and SVGAGI. The ends were cut back, 2 bases at V and 8 bases at J, with 9 bases in the middle. The CDR3 DNA sequence: TGTGCCAGCAGTTACGCCCACGGGGGCTACACCTTC. Protein: CASSYAHGGYTF.

This sequence joins TRBV5-4 and TRBJ1-1, with D unclear. V was shortened by 4 bases and J by 0 bases, with 4 bases between the two germline ends. The CDR3 consists of 12 residues. Germline V gene data show CDR1 as SGHNT and CDR2 as YYREEE (reference sequence). CDR3 in amino acids: CASSLLNTEAFF. In DNA, the CDR3 is TGTGCCAGCAGCCTCCTGAACACTGAAGCTTTCTTT.

Remarks on this clone: The same CDR3 is also encoded by other DNA sequences in this sample. The J gene is TRBJ2-5, the V gene TRBV2, with 10 bases matching TRBD1. CDR3 length equals 12 residues. CDR1 is SNHLY and CDR2 is FYNNEI in the germline V gene. V lost 8 bases, J lost 5 bases, and 2 bases stayed unmatched. CDR3 residues: CASRDRGETQYF. In DNA form, the CDR3 reads TGTGCCAGCCGGGACAGGGGTGAGACCCAGTACTTC.